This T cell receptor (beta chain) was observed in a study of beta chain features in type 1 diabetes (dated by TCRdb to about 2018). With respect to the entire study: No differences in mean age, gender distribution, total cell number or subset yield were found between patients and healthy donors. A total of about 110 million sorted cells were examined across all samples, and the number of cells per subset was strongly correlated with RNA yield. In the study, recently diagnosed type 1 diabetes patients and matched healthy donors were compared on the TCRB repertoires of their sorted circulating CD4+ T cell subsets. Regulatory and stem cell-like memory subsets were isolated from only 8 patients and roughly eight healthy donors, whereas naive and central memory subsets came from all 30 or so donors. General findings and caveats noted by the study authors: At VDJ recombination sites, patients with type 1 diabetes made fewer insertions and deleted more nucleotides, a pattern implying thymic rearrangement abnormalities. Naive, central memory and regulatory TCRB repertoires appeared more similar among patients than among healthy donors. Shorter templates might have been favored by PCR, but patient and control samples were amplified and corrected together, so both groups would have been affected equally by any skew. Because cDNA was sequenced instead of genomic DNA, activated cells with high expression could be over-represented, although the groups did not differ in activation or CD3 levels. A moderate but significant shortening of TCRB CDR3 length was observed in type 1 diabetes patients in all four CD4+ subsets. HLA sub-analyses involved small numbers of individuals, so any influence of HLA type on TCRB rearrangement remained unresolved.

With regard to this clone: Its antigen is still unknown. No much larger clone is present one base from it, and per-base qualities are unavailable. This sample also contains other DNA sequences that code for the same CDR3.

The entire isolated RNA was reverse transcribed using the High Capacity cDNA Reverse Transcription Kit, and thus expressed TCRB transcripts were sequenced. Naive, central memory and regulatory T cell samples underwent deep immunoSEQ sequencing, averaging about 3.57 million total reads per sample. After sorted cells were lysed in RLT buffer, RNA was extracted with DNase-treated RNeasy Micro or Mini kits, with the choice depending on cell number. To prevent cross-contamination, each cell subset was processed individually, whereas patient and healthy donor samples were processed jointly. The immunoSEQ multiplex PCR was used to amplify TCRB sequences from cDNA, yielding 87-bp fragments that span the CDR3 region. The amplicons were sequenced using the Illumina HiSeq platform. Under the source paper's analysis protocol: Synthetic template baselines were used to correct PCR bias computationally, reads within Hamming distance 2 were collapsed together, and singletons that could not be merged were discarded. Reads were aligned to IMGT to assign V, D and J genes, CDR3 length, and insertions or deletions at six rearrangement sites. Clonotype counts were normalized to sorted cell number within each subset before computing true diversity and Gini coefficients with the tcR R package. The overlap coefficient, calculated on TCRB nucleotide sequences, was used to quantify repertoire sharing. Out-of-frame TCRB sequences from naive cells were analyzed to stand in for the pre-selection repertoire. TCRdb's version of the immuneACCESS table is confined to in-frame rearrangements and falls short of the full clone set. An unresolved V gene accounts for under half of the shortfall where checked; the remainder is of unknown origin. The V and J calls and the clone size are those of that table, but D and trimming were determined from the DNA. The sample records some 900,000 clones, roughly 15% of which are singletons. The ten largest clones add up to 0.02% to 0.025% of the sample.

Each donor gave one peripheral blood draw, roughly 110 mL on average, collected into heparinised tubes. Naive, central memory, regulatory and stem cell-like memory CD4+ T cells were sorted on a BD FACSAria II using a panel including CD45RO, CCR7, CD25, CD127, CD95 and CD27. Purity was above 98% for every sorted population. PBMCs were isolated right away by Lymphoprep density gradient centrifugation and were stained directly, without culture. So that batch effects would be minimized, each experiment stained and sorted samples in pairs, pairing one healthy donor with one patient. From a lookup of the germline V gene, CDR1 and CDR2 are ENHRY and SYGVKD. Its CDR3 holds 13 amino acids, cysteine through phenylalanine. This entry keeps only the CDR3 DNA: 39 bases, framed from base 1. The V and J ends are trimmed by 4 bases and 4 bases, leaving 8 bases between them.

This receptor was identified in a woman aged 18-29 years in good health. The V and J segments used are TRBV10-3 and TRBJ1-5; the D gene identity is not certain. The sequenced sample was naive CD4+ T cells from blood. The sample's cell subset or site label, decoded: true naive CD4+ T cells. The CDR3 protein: CAISGSGNQPQHF. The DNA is TGTGCCATCAGTGGCAGTGGGAATCAGCCCCAGCATTTT.